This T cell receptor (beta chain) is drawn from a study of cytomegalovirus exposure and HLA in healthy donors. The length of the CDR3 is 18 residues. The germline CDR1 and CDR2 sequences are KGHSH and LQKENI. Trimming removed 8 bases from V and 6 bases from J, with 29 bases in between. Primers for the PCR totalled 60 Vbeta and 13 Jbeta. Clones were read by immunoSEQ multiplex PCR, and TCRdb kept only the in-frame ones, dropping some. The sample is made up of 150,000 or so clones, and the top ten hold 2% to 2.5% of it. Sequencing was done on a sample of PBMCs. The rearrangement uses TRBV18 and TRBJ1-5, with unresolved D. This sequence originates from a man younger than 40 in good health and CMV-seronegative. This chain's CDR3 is CASTSITIDAQAGQPQHF. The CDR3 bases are TGTGCCAGCACCTCCATTACGATAGACGCGCAGGCGGGTCAGCCCCAGCATTTT.